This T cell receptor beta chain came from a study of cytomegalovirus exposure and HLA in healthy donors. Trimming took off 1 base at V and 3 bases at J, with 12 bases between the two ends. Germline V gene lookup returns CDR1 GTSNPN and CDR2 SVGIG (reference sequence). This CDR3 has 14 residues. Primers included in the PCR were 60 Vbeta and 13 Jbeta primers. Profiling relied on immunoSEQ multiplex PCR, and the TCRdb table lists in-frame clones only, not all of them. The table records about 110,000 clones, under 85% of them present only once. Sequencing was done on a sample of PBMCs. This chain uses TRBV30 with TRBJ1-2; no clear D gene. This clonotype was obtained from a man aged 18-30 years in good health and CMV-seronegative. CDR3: CAWSDTAPYYGYTF. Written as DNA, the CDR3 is TGTGCCTGGAGTGATACAGCACCCTACTATGGCTACACCTTC.